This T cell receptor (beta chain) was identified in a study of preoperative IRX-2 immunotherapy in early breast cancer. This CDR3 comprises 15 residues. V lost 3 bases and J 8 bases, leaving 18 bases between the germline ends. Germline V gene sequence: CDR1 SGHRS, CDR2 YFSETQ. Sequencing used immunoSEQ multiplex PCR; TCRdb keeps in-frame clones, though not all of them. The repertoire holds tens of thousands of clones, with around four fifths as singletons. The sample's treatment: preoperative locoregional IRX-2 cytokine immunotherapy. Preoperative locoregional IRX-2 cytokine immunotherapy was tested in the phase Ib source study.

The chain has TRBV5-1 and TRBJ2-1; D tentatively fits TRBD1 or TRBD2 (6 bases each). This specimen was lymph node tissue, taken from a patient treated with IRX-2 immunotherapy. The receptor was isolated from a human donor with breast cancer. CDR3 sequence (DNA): TGCGCCAGCAGCTACTTAACGGGGGCCGGGGATGAGCAGTTCTTC. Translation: CASSYLTGAGDEQFF.